This T cell receptor beta chain was obtained from a study of blood T cell repertoires in COVID-19. Overall study: Specimens from acute and convalescent COVID-19 originated in the United States, Italy and Spain.

Some clones are missing from TCRdb's copy, which holds only in-frame ones; the method was immunoSEQ multiplex PCR. This table has 150,000 to 180,000 clones, approximately 80% appearing once. The CDR3 loop spans 13 amino acids. V was clipped by 6 bases and J by 4 bases; unmatched bases: 5. Germline V CDR1 and CDR2: MNHEY, SVGAGI. As to this clone: Other DNA sequences in this specimen translate into the identical CDR3.

V usage is TRBV6-5 and J usage is TRBJ1-2; 7 positions agree with TRBD1. This TCR derives from a man aged 60 to 75 with acute or convalescent COVID-19. The sample taken for sequencing was peripheral blood. CDR3 loop: CASSPTGFYGYTF. The CDR3 coding sequence is TGTGCCAGCAGCCCGACAGGGTTCTATGGCTACACCTTC.